The 30 T cell receptor beta chains below come from one sample, sequenced in a study of CD4 T cells in relation to SARS-CoV-2 and coronaviruses (dated by TCRdb to the early 2020s). Preparation of the library involved the immunoSEQ multiplex PCR assay. Entries here come from immuneACCESS through TCRdb and include only in-frame sequences with V and J called. Some clones fail to appear in such tables; in the studies checked, an unresolved V gene covers under half of the shortfall, and the cause of the remainder is unknown. For this sample the table gives around 16,000 clones, of which about 84% were detected only once. The ten largest clones represent around a sixth of the sample. CD4+ T cells from unexposed donors were collected before the COVID-19 pandemic (2011-2018). After around ten days of culture, CD4+ T cells were isolated with the EasySep CD4+ T cell isolation kit. Antigens of these TCRs are unknown.

The material sequenced was CD4+ T cells from PBMCs, cultured in vitro. These receptors originate from a human donor in good health.

This chain links TRBV2 with TRBJ2-5; possibly TRBD2 for D (6 bases). Germline V CDR1 and CDR2: SNHLY, FYNNEI. The CDR3 is 15 amino acids. Trimming took off 3 bases at V and 1 base at J, with 12 bases between the two ends. CDR3 sequence: CASSDVGSLQETQYF. The CDR3 DNA sequence: TGTGCCAGCAGTGATGTCGGGAGTCTCCAAGAGACCCAGTACTTC.

V usage is TRBV20-1 and J usage is TRBJ1-2, with TRBD1 identical over 8 bases. The length of the CDR3 is 11 residues. Per germline, CDR1 DFQATT and CDR2 SNEGSKA (reference sequence). J gave up 10 bases and V 5 bases, and 6 bases lay outside the gene matches. The CDR3 sequence: CSAFGQGLYTF. The DNA of the CDR3 is TGCAGTGCTTTTGGACAGGGTCTCTACACCTTC.

The chain links TRBV2 to TRBJ2-1; a possible D gene is TRBD1 (5 bases). V dropped 4 bases and J dropped 7 bases, with 14 bases sitting between them. Germline-derived CDR1 and CDR2 are SNHLY and FYNNEI. CDR3 size: 14 residues. The CDR3 DNA follows: TGTGCCAGCAGTGCCAGGGTAGGTGGTAATGAGCAGTTCTTC. Protein sequence: CASSARVGGNEQFF.

The chain combines TRBV19 with TRBJ1-3; possible D gene TRBD1, 6 bases. The CDR3 is 16 amino acids. Germline lookup yields CDR1 LNHDA and CDR2 SQIVND (reference sequence). V gave up 4 bases and J gave up 4 bases, with 17 bases separating them. The CDR3 sequence: CASSTDNGGTGNTIYF. CDR3 nucleotides: TGTGCCAGTAGTACGGACAACGGGGGCACGGGAAACACCATATATTTT.

The table lists this clone with a few counts. The gene calls are TRBV10-3 and TRBJ1-1; a possible D gene is TRBD1 (5 bases). V dropped 0 bases and J dropped 2 bases, with 7 bases sitting between them. Germline CDR1 reads ENHRY; CDR2 reads SYGVKD. This CDR3 spans 14 amino acids. CDR3 amino acids: CAISESRGNTEAFF. For the CDR3, the DNA is TGTGCCATCAGTGAGTCGAGGGGCAACACTGAAGCTTTCTTT.

The genes are TRBV18 and TRBJ2-2, with TRBD1 matching over 8 bases. Germline CDR1 and CDR2: KGHSH and LQKENI. With V trimmed by 3 bases and J by 1 base, 4 bases remained unmatched. The CDR3 is made up of 16 amino acids. CDR3 amino acids: CASSPRQGKNTGELFF. CDR3 coding DNA: TGTGCCAGCTCACCTCGACAGGGGAAGAACACCGGGGAGCTGTTTTTT.

By sample fraction, this clone is hyperexpanded. The chain is built from TRBV7-3 and TRBJ2-2, with a tentative D call TRBD2 (6 bases). Germline lookup yields CDR1 SGHTA and CDR2 FQGTGA. Trimming stripped 4 bases from V and 2 bases from J, with 14 bases between. CDR3 length: 16 amino acids. CDR3 sequence: CASSSYLGTNTGELFF. The CDR3, as DNA: TGTGCCAGCAGCTCCTATTTAGGGACTAACACCGGGGAGCTGTTTTTT.

This clone was picked up a small number of times. The V and J genes are TRBV19 and TRBJ1-1; D perhaps matches TRBD1 (5 bases). Trimming shortened V by 6 bases and J by 5 bases, and 19 bases separated the two germline ends. The CDR3 has 15 residues. In germline, CDR1 is LNHDA, CDR2 SQIVND (reference sequence). The CDR3 DNA reads as TGTGCCAGTAGAGTTTCGGACACAAAAGGGACTGAAGCTTTCTTT. Amino acids: CASRVSDTKGTEAFF.

The V call is TRBV5-1, the J call TRBJ2-5; 7 bases are a match to TRBD2. Germline CDR1 and CDR2: SGHRS and YFSETQ. The trim removed 4 bases at V and 2 bases at J, leaving 8 bases unmatched. The CDR3 sequence is 15 residues long. The CDR3 reads CASSLGTTIQETQYF. In DNA form, the CDR3 reads TGCGCCAGCAGCCTGGGGACTACAATACAAGAGACCCAGTACTTC.

The rearrangement uses TRBV7-6 and TRBJ2-1; 8 nucleotides align to TRBD2. J gave up 2 bases and V 3 bases, and 21 bases lay outside the gene matches. Per the germline V gene, CDR1 is SGHVS and CDR2 is FNYEAQ. The CDR3 has 21 residues. CDR3: CASSLVLRSGTSIIPYNEQFF. Written as DNA, the CDR3 is TGTGCCAGCAGCTTGGTGCTAAGATCCGGGACTAGTATAATCCCCTACAATGAGCAGTTCTTC.

CDR3 loop: CASSNQGIELYF. The CDR3, as DNA: TGTGCCAGCAGCAACCAGGGAATTGAGTTGTACTTC. The gene calls are TRBV7-9 and TRBJ2-7, with D perhaps TRBD1 (5 bases). The CDR3 length is 12 residues. Germline values: CDR1 SEHNR, CDR2 FQNEAQ (reference sequence). Trimming cost V 5 bases and J 12 bases, with 17 bases left between them.

The chain carries TRBV6-5 and TRBJ2-3; D possibly matches TRBD1 or TRBD2 (5 bases each). This CDR3 is built from 14 residues. Germline V lookup: CDR1 MNHEY, CDR2 SVGAGI. With 7 bases removed from V and 6 bases from J, the gap between germline ends came to 17 bases. Written as DNA, the CDR3 is TGTGCCAGCAACGGTGGGTTGGGGGTCGATACGCAGTATTTT. It encodes CASNGGLGVDTQYF.

This chain uses TRBV5-4 with TRBJ2-1; 8 bases fit TRBD2. V was clipped by 4 bases and J by 5 bases; unmatched bases: 8. Germline loops: CDR1 SGHNT, CDR2 YYREEE (reference sequence). The CDR3 sequence is 15 residues long. CDR3 sequence: CASSPERETHNEQFF. DNA of the CDR3: TGTGCCAGCAGCCCTGAGCGGGAGACCCACAATGAGCAGTTCTTC.

This sequence joins TRBV6-5 and TRBJ2-1; TRBD2 agrees at 7 bases. V trimming: 10 bases; J trimming: 3 bases; junction bases outside the gene matches: 12. The CDR3 is 15 residues long. Per the germline V gene, CDR1 is MNHEY and CDR2 is SVGAGI. The DNA of the CDR3 is TGTGCCACCGGGGGGATGGGACCGCGCTACAATGAGCAGTTCTTC. Its translation: CATGGMGPRYNEQFF.

V usage is TRBV21-1 and J usage is TRBJ2-7; the D segment call TRBD2 is taken from the table without a DNA check. TRBV21-1 is labeled a pseudogene. The length of the CDR3 is 13 residues. CDR3 nucleotides: TGTGCCAGAAACGGAGGGCCGCCCTACGAGCAGTACTTC. Translating it yields CARNGGPPYEQYF.

This sequence joins TRBV24-1 and TRBJ1-5; 10 bases fit TRBD1. J was trimmed by 2 bases and V by 12 bases; bases with no gene match: 6. Germline values: CDR1 KGHDR, CDR2 SFDVKD. This CDR3 region has 14 residues. DNA of the CDR3: TGTGCCTCGGCGGGGACAGGGGGCAATCAGCCCCAGCATTTT. This gives the protein CASAGTGGNQPQHF.

CDR3 DNA: TGTGCCAGCAGTGAATTGGGACAGGGGGACGAGCAGTACTTC. Amino acids: CASSELGQGDEQYF. The chain is built from TRBV25-1 and TRBJ2-7, with 11 bases identical to TRBD1. J gave up 5 bases and V 1 base, and 1 base lay outside the gene matches. There are 14 residues in the CDR3. Germline V CDR1 and CDR2: MGHDK, SYGVNS.

The V call is TRBV5-1, the J call TRBJ2-2; D is uncertain. The germline gives CDR1 SGHRS, CDR2 YFSETQ. The CDR3 spans 14 residues. Trimming left V 4 bases short and J 2 bases short, with 9 bases between. The CDR3 nucleotides are TGCGCCAGCAGCGAGGCAACCAACACCGGGGAGCTGTTTTTT. It is translated as CASSEATNTGELFF.

The V gene is TRBV5-6, the J gene TRBJ2-1; 8 nucleotides agree with TRBD2. This CDR3 spans 16 amino acids. The V gene end was trimmed by 7 bases and the J gene end by 5 bases; junction bases not matched to a gene: 14. The germline V gene encodes CDR1 SGHDT and CDR2 YYEEEE. CDR3 nucleotide sequence: TGTGCCAGCGCCAGGCGGGGGGTGGGACGAGACAATGAGCAGTTCTTC. It translates to CASARRGVGRDNEQFF.

The genes are TRBV4-1 and TRBJ2-1; D possibly corresponds to TRBD2 (5 bases). This CDR3 contains 16 residues. CDR1 is MGHRA, CDR2 YSYEKL, per germline. The V and J ends lost 1 base and 0 bases respectively, with 10 bases between them. CDR3 bases: TGCGCCAGCAGCCAAGTCGGCGGGTTCTCCTACAATGAGCAGTTCTTC. This sequence encodes CASSQVGGFSYNEQFF.

V and J are TRBV19 and TRBJ1-1; the D is unclear. This CDR3 comprises 13 residues. The germline V and J ends were trimmed by 2 bases and 2 bases, with 6 bases remaining between them. CDR1 and CDR2 from the germline V gene are LNHDA and SQIVND (reference sequence). The CDR3 is CASSIISNTEAFF. The CDR3, as DNA: TGTGCCAGTAGTATAATAAGCAACACTGAAGCTTTCTTT.

In regard to this clone: The junction does not match germline at one end; this may be a read error. The V call is TRBV6-1, the J call TRBJ1-5, with 9 bases matching TRBD1. The CDR3 runs to 16 residues. CDR1 MNHNS and CDR2 SASEGT come from the germline V gene. The CDR3 nucleotides read TGTGCCAGCAATGAAGGGACAGGGAGTCGCAATCAGCCCCAGCATTTT. As protein: CASNEGTGSRNQPQHF.

The CDR3 region has the DNA TGTGCCAGCAGCAAAGGGATAGCGGATAAATACGAGCAGTACTTC. It yields the protein CASSKGIADKYEQYF. The chain joins TRBV21-1 to TRBJ2-7; the D call TRBD2 from the table was never checked on the DNA. TRBV21-1 is given as a pseudogene. The CDR3 runs 15 residues.

V usage is TRBV24-1 and J usage is TRBJ2-5; 7 bases are shared with TRBD2. CDR3 length equals 15 residues. Per germline, CDR1 KGHDR and CDR2 SFDVKD. V lost 2 bases to trimming and J lost 5 bases; unmatched junction nucleotides: 7. In DNA, the CDR3 is TGTGCCACCAGTGATTACAAGCGGGATGGGGAGACCCAGTACTTC. It translates to CATSDYKRDGETQYF.

This rearrangement joins TRBV10-2 to TRBJ2-1; D is perhaps TRBD2 (5 bases). V lost 7 bases and J lost 5, with 12 bases in between. Germline loops: CDR1 WSHSY, CDR2 SAAADI. The CDR3 length is 13 residues. CDR3 nucleotide sequence: TGCGCCAGCAATACGTACGGGGACAATGAGCAGTTCTTC. Protein sequence: CASNTYGDNEQFF.

This chain links TRBV5-1 with TRBJ2-5; TRBD1 might be the D (6 bases). V was clipped by 4 bases and J by 2 bases, with 9 bases between them. Per germline, CDR1 SGHRS and CDR2 YFSETQ. CDR3 length: 13 amino acids. CDR3 region: CASSLGTQETQYF. The CDR3 coding sequence is TGCGCCAGCAGCCTCGGGACACAAGAGACCCAGTACTTC.

V usage is TRBV24-1 and J usage is TRBJ2-1; TRBD1 agrees at 8 bases. The CDR3 covers 15 residues. From germline, CDR1 is KGHDR and CDR2 SFDVKD. V trimming: 0 bases; J trimming: 8 bases; junction bases outside the gene matches: 5. CDR3 nucleotides: TGTGCCACCAGTGATTTGGGACAGGGTTTGGATGAGCAGTTCTTC. It translates to CATSDLGQGLDEQFF.

The chain uses TRBV6-5 and TRBJ2-3; the D is unclear. Per the germline V gene, CDR1 is MNHEY and CDR2 is SVGAGI. This CDR3 has 15 residues. V lost 4 bases and J 2 bases, leaving 13 bases between the germline ends. CDR3 sequence: CASSFSSTTTDTQYF. CDR3 in DNA: TGTGCCAGCAGTTTCTCTAGTACCACCACAGATACGCAGTATTTT.

This rearrangement joins TRBV7-8 to TRBJ1-5; 7 bases map to TRBD1. Germline assignment: CDR1 SGHVS and CDR2 FQNEAQ. The CDR3 covers 16 residues. Trimming at V came to 5 bases and at J to 2 bases, leaving 9 bases not matched to a gene. CDR3 region: CASSQQGRRGNQPQHF. The CDR3 region has the DNA TGTGCCAGCAGCCAACAGGGGCGCAGGGGCAATCAGCCCCAGCATTTT.

The chain is built from TRBV6-1 and TRBJ2-7; TRBD2 matches 10 bases. V was clipped by 7 bases and J by 3 bases; unmatched bases: 6. This CDR3 comprises 14 residues. CDR1 MNHNS and CDR2 SASEGT come from the germline V gene. Written as DNA, the CDR3 is TGTGCCAGCACGCTAGCGGGAGCGGACTACGAGCAGTACTTC. It codes for CASTLAGADYEQYF.